This record looks at one T cell receptor (beta chain) sequence and its context. Its antigen is unidentified. Use of 60 Vbeta and 13 Jbeta primers characterized the PCR. Some clones are missing from TCRdb's copy, which holds only in-frame ones; the method was immunoSEQ multiplex PCR. The sample consists of 85,000 to 100,000 clones, around 60% of them appearing once. The sample originates from a study of cytomegalovirus exposure and HLA in healthy donors. Whole-study results and caveats: In a later analysis, a missense DCLRE1C variant was linked to TCR beta V- and J-gene trimming.

This CDR3 contains 15 residues. J gave up 1 base and V 5 bases, and 4 bases lay outside the gene matches. The V gene's germline CDR1 is SGHTA and CDR2 FQGTGA. This receptor was identified in a man aged 55 to 70 in good health and CMV-seronegative. The sequenced sample consisted of PBMCs. The chain uses TRBV7-3 and TRBJ2-2, with TRBD1 matching over 7 bases. CDR3: CASSPGDRNTGELFF. The DNA for the CDR3 is TGTGCCAGCAGCCCAGGGGACAGGAACACCGGGGAGCTGTTTTTT.